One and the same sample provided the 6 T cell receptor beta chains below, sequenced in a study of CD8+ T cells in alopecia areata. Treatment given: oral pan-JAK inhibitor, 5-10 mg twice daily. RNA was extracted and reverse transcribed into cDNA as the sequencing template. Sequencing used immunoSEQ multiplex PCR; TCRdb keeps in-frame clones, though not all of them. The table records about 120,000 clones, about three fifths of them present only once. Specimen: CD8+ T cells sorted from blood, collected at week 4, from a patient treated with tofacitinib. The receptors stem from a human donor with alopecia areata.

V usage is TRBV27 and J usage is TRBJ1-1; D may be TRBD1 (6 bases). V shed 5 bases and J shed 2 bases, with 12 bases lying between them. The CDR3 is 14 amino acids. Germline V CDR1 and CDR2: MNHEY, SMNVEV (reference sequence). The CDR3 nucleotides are TGTGCCAGCAGTACAGGGTTGCGTAACACTGAAGCTTTCTTT. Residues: CASSTGLRNTEAFF.

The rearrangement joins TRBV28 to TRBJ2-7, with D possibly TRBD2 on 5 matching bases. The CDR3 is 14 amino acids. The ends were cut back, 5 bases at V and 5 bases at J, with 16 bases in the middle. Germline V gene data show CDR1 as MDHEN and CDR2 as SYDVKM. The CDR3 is CASSPREGRHEQYF. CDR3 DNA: TGTGCCAGCAGTCCCCGAGAGGGTAGACACGAGCAGTACTTC.

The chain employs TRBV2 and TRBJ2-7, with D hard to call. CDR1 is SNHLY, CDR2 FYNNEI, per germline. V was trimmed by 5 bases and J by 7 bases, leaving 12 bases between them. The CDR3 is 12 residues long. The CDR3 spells CASSQQGVEQYF. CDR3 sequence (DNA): TGTGCCAGCAGTCAACAAGGCGTTGAGCAGTACTTC.

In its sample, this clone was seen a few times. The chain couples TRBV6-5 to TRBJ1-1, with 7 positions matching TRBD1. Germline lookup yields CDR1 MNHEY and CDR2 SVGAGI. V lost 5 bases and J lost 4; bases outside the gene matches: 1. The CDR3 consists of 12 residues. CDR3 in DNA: TGTGCCAGCAGTGCAGGGGGCACTGAAGCTTTCTTT. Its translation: CASSAGGTEAFF.

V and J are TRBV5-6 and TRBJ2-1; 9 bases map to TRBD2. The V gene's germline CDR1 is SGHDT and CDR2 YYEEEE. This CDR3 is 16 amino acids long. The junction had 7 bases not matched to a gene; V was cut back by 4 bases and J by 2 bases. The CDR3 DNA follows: TGTGCCAGCAGCCCCTCGGCGGGGGGGGCCTACAATGAGCAGTTCTTC. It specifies CASSPSAGGAYNEQFF.

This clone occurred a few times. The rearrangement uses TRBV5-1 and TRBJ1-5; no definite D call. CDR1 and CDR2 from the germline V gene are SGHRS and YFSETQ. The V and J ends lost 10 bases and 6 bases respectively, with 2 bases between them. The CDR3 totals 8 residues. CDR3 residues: CAAQPQHF. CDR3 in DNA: TGCGCCGCTCAGCCCCAGCATTTT.